This is a list of T cell receptor beta chains from one sample in a study of regulatory T cells in long-lasting Graves disease. TCRdb re-called the multiplex PCR reads with MiXCR, one entry per CDR3 protein. The sample yields 200,000 to 300,000 distinct CDR3 sequences, 20% to 25% seen once. Sample: peripheral blood mononuclear cells (PBMCs), taken at new diagnosis, from a patient treated with antithyroid drugs. The receptors here all came from a female donor with Graves disease. The CDR3 runs from the conserved cysteine through the conserved F or W. Each record gives: D gene, V gene, clone size, J gene, CDR3 protein, CDR3 DNA. The D gene is left open where the match is weak. Clone size, where shown, is once, few, many, or a class for clones that have expanded.

D: .
V: TRBV18
size: many
J: TRBJ2-1
CDR3: CASSPDGSFNNEQFF
DNA: TGTGCCAGCTCACCGGACGGGAGCTTCAACAATGAGCAGTTCTTC

D: .
V: TRBV30
size: many
J: TRBJ2-7
CDR3: CAWKWGPLSDEQYF
DNA: TGTGCCTGGAAATGGGGACCGCTGTCTGACGAGCAGTACTTC

D: .
V: TRBV7-9
size: .
J: TRBJ2-1
CDR3: CASSPRGIRNEQFF
DNA: TGTGCCAGCAGTCCCCGCGGGATTCGCAATGAGCAGTTCTTC

D: .
V: TRBV20-1
size: many
J: TRBJ1-5
CDR3: CSARTDSNQPQHF
DNA: TGCAGTGCTCGGACGGATAGCAATCAGCCCCAGCATTTT

D: TRBD2
V: TRBV6-1
size: many
J: TRBJ2-5
CDR3: CASSRLAGAGETQYF
DNA: TGTGCCAGCAGCCGACTAGCGGGAGCCGGGGAGACCCAGTACTTC

D: TRBD1
V: TRBV18
size: many
J: TRBJ1-1
CDR3: CASSPRQGEGEAFF
DNA: TGTGCCAGCTCACCACGCCAGGGGGAGGGTGAAGCTTTCTTT

D: .
V: TRBV20-1
size: many
J: TRBJ1-1
CDR3: CSATQGGGDTEAFF
DNA: TGCAGTGCTACGCAGGGAGGAGGCGACACTGAAGCTTTCTTT

D: .
V: TRBV20-1
size: many
J: TRBJ2-3
CDR3: CSARDQERDTQYF
DNA: TGCAGTGCTAGAGACCAAGAGCGAGATACGCAGTATTTT

D: .
V: TRBV27
size: many
J: TRBJ2-7
CDR3: CASAPYGTETYEQYF
DNA: TGTGCCAGCGCCCCCTACGGTACAGAAACCTACGAGCAGTACTTC

D: TRBD2
V: TRBV18
size: many
J: TRBJ2-7
CDR3: CASSPTSETYEQYF
DNA: TGTGCCAGCTCACCAACTAGCGAGACCTACGAGCAGTACTTC

D: .
V: TRBV6-1
size: many
J: TRBJ1-6
CDR3: CASSDPQTNSPLHF
DNA: TGTGCCAGCAGTGACCCTCAGACCAATTCACCCCTCCACTTT

D: TRBD2
V: TRBV6-1
size: many
J: TRBJ2-5
CDR3: CASRRKRTSGEETQYF
DNA: TGTGCCAGCAGGCGGAAGAGGACTAGCGGGGAAGAGACCCAGTACTTC

D: TRBD1
V: TRBV29-1
size: many
J: TRBJ2-2
CDR3: CSVETTGSNTGELFF
DNA: TGCAGCGTTGAGACGACAGGGAGTAACACCGGGGAGCTGTTTTTT

D: .
V: TRBV12-3/TRBV12-4
size: many
J: TRBJ2-5
CDR3: CASSLGNQETQYF
DNA: TGTGCCAGCAGTTTAGGCAACCAAGAGACCCAGTACTTC

D: .
V: TRBV2
size: many
J: TRBJ1-1
CDR3: CASSENALNTEAFF
DNA: TGTGCCAGCAGTGAAAACGCCCTGAACACTGAAGCTTTCTTT

D: .
V: TRBV11-2
size: many
J: TRBJ2-3
CDR3: CASSLSRFRGTDTQYF
DNA: TGTGCCAGCAGCCTAAGCCGTTTCAGGGGCACAGATACGCAGTATTTT

D: .
V: TRBV2
size: many
J: TRBJ1-1
CDR3: CASSSWRTEAFF
DNA: TGTGCCAGCAGCTCATGGAGGACTGAAGCTTTCTTT

D: .
V: TRBV2
size: many
J: TRBJ1-1
CDR3: CASSEQGGTEAFF
DNA: TGTGCCAGCAGTGAACAGGGTGGAACTGAAGCTTTCTTT

D: TRBD2
V: TRBV7-2
size: many
J: TRBJ2-2
CDR3: CASRSSGSGTGELFF
DNA: TGTGCCAGCAGGAGTAGCGGGAGCGGCACCGGGGAGCTGTTTTTT

D: .
V: TRBV6-1
size: many
J: TRBJ1-1
CDR3: CASSEVQFLNTEAFF
DNA: TGTGCCAGCAGTGAAGTACAGTTTTTGAACACTGAAGCTTTCTTT

D: TRBD1
V: TRBV11-2
size: .
J: TRBJ2-3
CDR3: CASSYTGQGTDTQYF
DNA: TGTGCCAGCAGCTATACGGGACAGGGGACAGATACGCAGTATTTT

D: .
V: TRBV5-6
size: few
J: TRBJ2-6
CDR3: CASSFYRSGANVLTF
DNA: TGTGCCAGCAGCTTCTACCGCTCTGGGGCCAACGTCCTGACTTTC

D: .
V: TRBV10-3
size: many
J: TRBJ2-1
CDR3: CAISELVGSEQFF
DNA: TGTGCCATCAGTGAGTTGGTGGGGTCTGAGCAGTTCTTC

D: .
V: TRBV2
size: .
J: TRBJ2-7
CDR3: CASRSGTANYEQYF
DNA: TGTGCCAGCAGGTCCGGGACGGCAAACTACGAGCAGTACTTC

D: .
V: TRBV12-3/TRBV12-4
size: few
J: TRBJ2-7
CDR3: CASRDSASYEQYF
DNA: TGTGCCAGCAGGGATAGCGCCTCCTACGAGCAGTACTTC

D: TRBD1
V: TRBV7-8
size: .
J: TRBJ2-7
CDR3: CASSPTTGANYEQYF
DNA: TGTGCCAGCAGCCCGACCACAGGGGCGAACTACGAGCAGTACTTC

D: .
V: TRBV6-2/TRBV6-3
size: many
J: TRBJ1-5
CDR3: CASSYSTTAVYQPQHF
DNA: TGTGCCAGCAGTTACTCAACGACAGCCGTTTATCAGCCCCAGCATTTT

D: .
V: TRBV30
size: .
J: TRBJ2-2
CDR3: CAWTGDITGELSF
DNA: TGTGCCTGGACAGGGGACATCACCGGGGAGCTGTCTTTT

D: TRBD2
V: TRBV4-3
size: .
J: TRBJ2-7
CDR3: CASSLRTSGSGGEQYF
DNA: TGCGCCAGCAGCCTGAGGACTAGCGGGAGTGGGGGCGAGCAGTACTTC

D: .
V: TRBV10-3
size: once
J: TRBJ1-1
CDR3: CAISPDSDTEAFF
DNA: TGTGCCATCAGTCCGGACTCCGACACTGAAGCTTTCTTT

D: TRBD1
V: TRBV5-1
size: many
J: TRBJ1-1
CDR3: CASRTGVNTEAFF
DNA: TGCGCCAGTCGAACAGGGGTCAACACTGAAGCTTTCTTT

D: .
V: TRBV28
size: many
J: TRBJ1-4
CDR3: CASSGRDTSTNEKLFF
DNA: TGTGCCAGCAGTGGTCGGGATACATCAACTAATGAAAAACTGTTTTTT

D: .
V: TRBV3-1
size: many
J: TRBJ2-7
CDR3: CASSPGLRREQYF
DNA: TGTGCCAGCAGCCCAGGACTGAGAAGGGAGCAGTACTTC

D: TRBD2
V: TRBV20-1
size: .
J: TRBJ2-1
CDR3: CSAETSGTDYNEQFF
DNA: TGCAGTGCTGAGACTAGCGGGACAGACTACAATGAGCAGTTCTTC

D: .
V: TRBV10-1
size: few
J: TRBJ2-3
CDR3: CASSKPGTDTQYF
DNA: TGCGCCAGCAGTAAGCCGGGCACAGATACGCAGTATTTT

D: TRBD2
V: TRBV20-1
size: many
J: TRBJ2-1
CDR3: CSARERIAGDRNEQFF
DNA: TGCAGTGCTAGAGAGAGGATAGCGGGAGATAGGAATGAGCAGTTCTTC

D: .
V: TRBV24-1
size: few
J: TRBJ2-2
CDR3: CATSDVALNTGELFF
DNA: TGTGCCACCAGTGACGTAGCGTTAAACACCGGGGAGCTGTTTTTT

D: .
V: TRBV19
size: few
J: TRBJ2-7
CDR3: CASSPWTFSEQYF
DNA: TGTGCCAGTAGTCCCTGGACATTTTCCGAGCAGTACTTC

D: .
V: TRBV24-1
size: many
J: TRBJ1-1
CDR3: CATRPGHSNTEAFF
DNA: TGTGCCACCAGACCGGGACATTCGAACACTGAAGCTTTCTTT

D: TRBD2
V: TRBV14
size: many
J: TRBJ2-7
CDR3: CASSQTLGGSSYEQYF
DNA: TGTGCCAGCAGCCAAACCCTCGGCGGGAGCTCCTACGAGCAGTACTTC

D: .
V: TRBV12-3/TRBV12-4
size: .
J: TRBJ1-4
CDR3: CASSWGHLNEKLFF
DNA: TGTGCCAGCAGTTGGGGACATTTGAATGAAAAACTGTTTTTT

D: .
V: TRBV7-3
size: many
J: TRBJ2-3
CDR3: CASSFIGTGADTQYF
DNA: TGTGCCAGCAGCTTCATAGGGACGGGTGCAGATACGCAGTATTTT

D: TRBD2
V: TRBV7-3
size: many
J: TRBJ2-1
CDR3: CASSLRLAGVDEQFF
DNA: TGTGCCAGCAGCTTAAGACTAGCGGGGGTCGATGAGCAGTTCTTC

D: .
V: TRBV27
size: many
J: TRBJ2-2
CDR3: CASSLNTGELFF
DNA: TGTGCCAGCAGTTTAAACACCGGGGAGCTGTTTTTT

D: .
V: TRBV11-2
size: .
J: TRBJ2-1
CDR3: CASSRLEVYNEQFF
DNA: TGTGCCAGCAGCCGACTTGAGGTCTACAATGAGCAGTTCTTC

D: .
V: TRBV10-1
size: many
J: TRBJ2-5
CDR3: CASRSKYF
DNA: TGCGCCAGCAGAAGCAAGTACTTC

D: TRBD2
V: TRBV4-3
size: .
J: TRBJ2-2
CDR3: CASSQDSGGGAKGELFF
DNA: TGCGCCAGCAGCCAAGATTCTGGCGGGGGGGCTAAAGGGGAGCTGTTTTTT

D: .
V: TRBV25-1
size: few
J: TRBJ1-1
CDR3: CASRRGNMNTEAFF
DNA: TGTGCCAGCCGACGGGGGAACATGAACACTGAAGCTTTCTTT

D: .
V: TRBV3-1
size: many
J: TRBJ2-2
CDR3: CASSQAGTPGELFF
DNA: TGTGCCAGCAGCCAAGCAGGGACCCCCGGGGAGCTGTTTTTT

D: .
V: TRBV10-1
size: many
J: TRBJ1-1
CDR3: CASSDTTDHEAFF
DNA: TGCGCCAGCAGTGACACGACGGACCATGAAGCTTTCTTT

D: .
V: TRBV7-3
size: many
J: TRBJ2-2
CDR3: CASSSQGRTGELFF
DNA: TGTGCCAGCAGCTCTCAGGGGCGGACCGGGGAGCTGTTTTTT

D: TRBD2
V: TRBV29-1
size: .
J: TRBJ2-5
CDR3: CSVEPAGSQETQYF
DNA: TGCAGCGTTGAGCCAGCGGGGAGCCAAGAGACCCAGTACTTC

D: TRBD1
V: TRBV5-5
size: .
J: TRBJ1-2
CDR3: CASSLSDRGLGCTF
DNA: TGTGCCAGCAGCCTCTCGGACAGGGGGCTTGGCTGCACCTTC

D: TRBD1
V: TRBV7-9
size: many
J: TRBJ2-5
CDR3: CASSKDRGSGETQYF
DNA: TGTGCCAGCAGCAAAGACAGGGGTTCGGGGGAGACCCAGTACTTC